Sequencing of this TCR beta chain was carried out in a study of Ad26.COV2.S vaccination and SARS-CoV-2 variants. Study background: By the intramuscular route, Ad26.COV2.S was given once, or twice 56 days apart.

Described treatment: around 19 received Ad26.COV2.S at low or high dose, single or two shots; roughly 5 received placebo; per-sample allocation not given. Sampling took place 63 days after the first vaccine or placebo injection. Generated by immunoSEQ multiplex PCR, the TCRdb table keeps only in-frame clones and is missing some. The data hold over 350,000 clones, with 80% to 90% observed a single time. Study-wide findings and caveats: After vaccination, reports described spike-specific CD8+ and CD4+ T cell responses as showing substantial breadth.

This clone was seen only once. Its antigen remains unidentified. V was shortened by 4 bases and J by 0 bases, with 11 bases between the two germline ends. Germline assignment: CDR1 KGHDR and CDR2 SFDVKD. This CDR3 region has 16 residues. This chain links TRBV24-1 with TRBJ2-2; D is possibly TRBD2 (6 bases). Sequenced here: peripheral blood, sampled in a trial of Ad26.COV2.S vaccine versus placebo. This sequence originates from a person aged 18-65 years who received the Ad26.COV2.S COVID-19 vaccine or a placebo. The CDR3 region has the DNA TGTGCCACCAGTGAACCGCGGGGCCCGAACACCGGGGAGCTGTTTTTT. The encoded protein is CATSEPRGPNTGELFF.